This T cell receptor beta chain came from a study of identical twins. V gave up 8 bases and J gave up 8 bases, with 16 bases separating them. The germline V gene encodes CDR1 GTSNPN and CDR2 SVGIG (reference sequence). CDR3 length: 12 amino acids. In TCRdb, the 5' RACE reads were re-called with MiXCR into one record per CDR3 protein. The repertoire includes about 520,000 distinct CDR3 sequences, less than 25% of them detected once, and under 0.95% sits in the top ten. The data also belong to a second study, concerning T cells expressing NK-cell markers.

What was sequenced was CD4+ T cells sorted from blood. The receptor comes from a woman aged 18-29 years in good health. The V gene is TRBV30, the J gene TRBJ2-1; weak D call: TRBD1 (5 bases). The CDR3 nucleotides read TGTGCCCTTTGGCTAGGGGCCCATGAGCAGTTCTTC. Its protein is CALWLGAHEQFF.